This T cell receptor beta chain is drawn from a study of memory CD4+ T cells and cytomegalovirus serostatus. Background on the study: Of the healthy Belgian adults, 9 were CMV seropositive and 20 to 30 seronegative.

Authors' data handling: After removing out-of-frame reads, around 2,000,000 distinct TCRbeta sequences remained. Method: immunoSEQ multiplex PCR; TCRdb's copy keeps in-frame clones and lacks some. V and J calls and clone size are those listed in that table; D and trimming were worked out from the DNA. Altogether 35,000 to 50,000 clones are present, less than 80% being singletons, with the ten largest covering approximately 6.5%. Looked up from germline, CDR1 is SGHDT and CDR2 is YYEEEE. V lost 0 bases and J lost 4, with 12 bases in between. The CDR3 is 15 residues long. The sort gate was single viable CD3+CD4+CD8-CD45RO+ cells for memory CD4+ T cells.

This chain connects TRBV5-6 to TRBJ2-3; D is unclear. Specimen: memory CD4+ T cells from blood. This clonotype originated in an adult in good health and CMV-seronegative. The CDR3 DNA reads TGTGCCAGCAGCTTGGAGGATGGGAACGCAGATACGCAGTATTTT. It is translated as CASSLEDGNADTQYF. The complete variable domain, with remaining parts taken from reference TRBV5-6 and TRBJ2-3, reads DAGVTQSPTHLIKTRGQQVTLRCSPKSGHDTVSWYQQALGQGPQFIFQYYEEEERQRGNFPDRFSGHQFPNYSSELNVNALLLGDSALYLCASSLEDGNADTQYFGPGTRLTVL.